This TCR beta chain is drawn from a study of early T cells in non-severe SARS-CoV-2 infection. Trimming removed 3 bases from V and 3 bases from J; junction bases left unmatched: 7. Per germline, CDR1 PRHDT and CDR2 FYEKMQ (reference sequence). This CDR3 has 16 amino acids. This clonotype was observed at least ten times. TCRdb reprocessed the 5' RACE reads with MiXCR, giving one entry per CDR3 protein. This table holds roughly 52,000 distinct CDR3 sequences, 5% to 7.5% found once. Material: whole blood, obtained at baseline. This chain uses TRBV13 with TRBJ2-7; 11 bases are shared with TRBD1. This TCR came from an adult who was a healthcare worker with PCR-confirmed SARS-CoV-2 infection or an uninfected control (not recorded which). CDR3 DNA: TGTGCCAGCAGCTTCACCGGGACAGGGGGTTTCTACGAGCAGTACTTC. It encodes CASSFTGTGGFYEQYF.